These 9 T cell receptor beta chains were sequenced from one sample in a study of cytomegalovirus exposure and HLA in healthy donors. The PCR ran on 60 Vbeta and 13 Jbeta primers. Clones were sequenced by immunoSEQ multiplex PCR, and TCRdb holds only the in-frame ones, with some missing. Among approximately 150,000 clones listed, just over 75% were seen once. Sequenced input: PBMCs. The source of these receptors is a man between 40 and 49 years old in good health and CMV-seronegative.

This clone was counted only a few times. The gene calls are TRBV9 and TRBJ2-5; TRBD2 agrees at 14 bases. The CDR3 runs to 17 residues. Germline CDR1 reads SGDLS; CDR2 reads YYNGEE. Unmatched junction bases numbered 9, after V lost 3 bases and J lost 5 bases. This chain's CDR3 is CASSARGTSGRRETQYF. CDR3 nucleotides: TGTGCCAGCAGCGCCCGAGGGACTAGCGGGAGAAGGGAGACCCAGTACTTC.

This rearrangement joins TRBV7-8 to TRBJ2-5; D is perhaps TRBD2 (6 bases). The germline CDR1 and CDR2 sequences are SGHVS and FQNEAQ. The CDR3 is 11 amino acids. Trimming pared 5 bases from V and 13 bases from J, leaving 14 bases between. CDR3 nucleotides: TGTGCCAGCAGCGGTGGAGGGAATCGGTACTTC. Its protein product is CASSGGGNRYF.

The chain employs TRBV11-3 and TRBJ2-2; TRBD1 matches at 10 bases. Germline CDR1 reads SGHNT; CDR2 reads YENEEA. V was clipped by 2 bases and J by 4 bases; unmatched bases: 4. The CDR3 is made up of 16 amino acids. The CDR3 here is CASSLRDRGITGELFF. The CDR3 DNA sequence: TGTGCCAGCAGCTTAAGGGACAGGGGTATCACCGGGGAGCTGTTTTTT.

The V and J genes are TRBV11-2 and TRBJ2-7; 10 bases agree with TRBD2. CDR1 is SGHAT and CDR2 is FQNNGV in the germline V gene. V lost 1 base, J lost 3 bases, and 15 bases stayed unmatched. This CDR3 has 19 residues. DNA for the CDR3: TGTGCCAGCAGCTTAGCCCCCCCAGCGGGAGGGCCCGCCAACTACGAGCAGTACTTC. Protein: CASSLAPPAGGPANYEQYF.

The chain couples TRBV5-1 to TRBJ2-3, with 14 positions matching TRBD2. From germline, CDR1 is SGHRS and CDR2 YFSETQ. The CDR3 loop spans 18 amino acids. The V and J ends lost 1 base and 3 bases, in that order; junction bases with no gene match: 7. The CDR3 DNA is TGCGCCAGCAGCTTGAAAGGGACTAGCGGGAGTTGGACAGATACGCAGTATTTT. This gives the protein CASSLKGTSGSWTDTQYF.

The chain has TRBV28 and TRBJ2-7, with TRBD1 matching over 7 bases. The CDR3 runs 14 residues. In germline, CDR1 is MDHEN, CDR2 SYDVKM. The V and J ends lost 6 bases and 3 bases, in that order; junction bases with no gene match: 8. The CDR3 nucleotides read TGTGCCAGCAGAACCGGGACAGCAAACTACGAGCAGTACTTC. This sequence encodes CASRTGTANYEQYF.

The chain couples TRBV18 to TRBJ1-1; 8 nucleotides line up with TRBD1. The V gene end was trimmed by 1 base and the J gene end by 4 bases; junction bases not matched to a gene: 2. CDR1 is KGHSH and CDR2 is LQKENI in the germline V gene. CDR3 length: 14 residues. The CDR3 is CASSPRGQVTEAFF. The CDR3 DNA follows: TGTGCCAGCTCACCACGGGGACAGGTCACTGAAGCTTTCTTT.

The chain uses TRBV19 and TRBJ1-5; 7 positions agree with TRBD1. The CDR3 consists of 14 residues. Germline V gene sequence: CDR1 LNHDA, CDR2 SQIVND (reference sequence). V dropped 5 bases and J dropped 4; count of bases not matched to a gene: 5. The CDR3 is CASSLGQRNQPQHF. The CDR3 nucleotides read TGTGCCAGTAGTTTGGGACAGAGGAATCAGCCCCAGCATTTT.

The chain employs TRBV28 and TRBJ2-2, with D maybe TRBD1 (6 bases). This CDR3 has 15 amino acids. V was shortened by 6 bases and J by 0 bases, with 11 bases between the two germline ends. Per germline, CDR1 MDHEN and CDR2 SYDVKM. The CDR3 nucleotides are TGTGCCAGCAGCGGGACACCCGCGAACACCGGGGAGCTGTTTTTT. Protein product: CASSGTPANTGELFF.